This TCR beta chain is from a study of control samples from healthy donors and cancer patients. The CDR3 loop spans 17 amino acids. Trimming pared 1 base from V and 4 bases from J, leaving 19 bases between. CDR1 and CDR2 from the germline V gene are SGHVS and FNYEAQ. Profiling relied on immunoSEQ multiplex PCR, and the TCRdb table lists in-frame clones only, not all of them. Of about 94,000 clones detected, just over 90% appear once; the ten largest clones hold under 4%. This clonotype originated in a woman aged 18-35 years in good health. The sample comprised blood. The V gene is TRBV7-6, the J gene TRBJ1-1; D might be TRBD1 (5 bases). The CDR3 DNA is TGTGCCAGCAGCTTAGGACCCACACTGACAAGGGGCACTGAAGCTTTCTTT. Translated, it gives CASSLGPTLTRGTEAFF.